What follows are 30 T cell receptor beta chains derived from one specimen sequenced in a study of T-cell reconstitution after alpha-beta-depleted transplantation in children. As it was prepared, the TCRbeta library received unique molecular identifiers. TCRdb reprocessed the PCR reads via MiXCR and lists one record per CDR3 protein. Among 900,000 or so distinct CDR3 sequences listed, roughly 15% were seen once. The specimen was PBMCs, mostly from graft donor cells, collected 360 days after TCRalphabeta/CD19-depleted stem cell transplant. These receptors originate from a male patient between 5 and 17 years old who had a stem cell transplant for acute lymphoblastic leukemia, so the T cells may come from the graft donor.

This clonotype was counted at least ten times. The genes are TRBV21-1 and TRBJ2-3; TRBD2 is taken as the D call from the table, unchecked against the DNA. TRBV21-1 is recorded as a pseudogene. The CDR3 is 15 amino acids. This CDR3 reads CASGGGPLRTDTQYF. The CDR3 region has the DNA TGTGCCAGCGGAGGAGGCCCTCTCCGAACAGATACGCAGTATTTT.

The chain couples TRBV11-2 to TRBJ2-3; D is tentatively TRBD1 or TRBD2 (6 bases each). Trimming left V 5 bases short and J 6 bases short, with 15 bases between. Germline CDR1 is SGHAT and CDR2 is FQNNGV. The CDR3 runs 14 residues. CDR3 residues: CASSPLTGRDTQYF. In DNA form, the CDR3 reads TGTGCCAGCAGCCCCTTAACAGGGAGGGATACGCAGTATTTT.

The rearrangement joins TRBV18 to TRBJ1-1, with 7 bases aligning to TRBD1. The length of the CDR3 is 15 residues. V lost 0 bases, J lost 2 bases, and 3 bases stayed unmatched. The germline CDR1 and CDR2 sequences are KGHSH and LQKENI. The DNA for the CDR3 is TGTGCCAGCTCACCACCCGACAGGGTTAACACTGAAGCTTTCTTT. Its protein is CASSPPDRVNTEAFF.

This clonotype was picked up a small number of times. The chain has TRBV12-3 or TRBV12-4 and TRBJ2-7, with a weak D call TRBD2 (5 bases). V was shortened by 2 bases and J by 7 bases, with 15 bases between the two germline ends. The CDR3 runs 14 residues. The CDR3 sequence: CASSLIVPPGEQYF. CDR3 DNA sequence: TGTGCCAGCAGTTTAATAGTGCCACCGGGGGAGCAGTACTTC.

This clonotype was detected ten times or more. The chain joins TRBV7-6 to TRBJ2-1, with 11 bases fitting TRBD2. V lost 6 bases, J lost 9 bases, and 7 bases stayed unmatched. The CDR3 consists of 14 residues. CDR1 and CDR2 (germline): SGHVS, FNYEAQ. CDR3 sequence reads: CASSGTSGSVEQFF. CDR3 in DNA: TGTGCCAGCAGTGGAACTAGCGGGAGTGTTGAGCAGTTCTTC.

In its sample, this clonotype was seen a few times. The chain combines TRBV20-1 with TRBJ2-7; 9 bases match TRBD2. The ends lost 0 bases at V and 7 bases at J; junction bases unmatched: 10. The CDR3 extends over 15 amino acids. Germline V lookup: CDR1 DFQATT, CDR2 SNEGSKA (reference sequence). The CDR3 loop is CSARDRGSGSQEQYF. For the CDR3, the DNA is TGCAGTGCTAGAGATCGAGGTAGCGGGAGTCAGGAGCAGTACTTC.

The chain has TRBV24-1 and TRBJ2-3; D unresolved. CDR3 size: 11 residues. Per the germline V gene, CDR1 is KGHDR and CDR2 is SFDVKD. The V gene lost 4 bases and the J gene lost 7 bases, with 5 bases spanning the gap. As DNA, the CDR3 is TGTGCCACCAGTGACGGACATACGCAGTATTTT. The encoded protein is CATSDGHTQYF.

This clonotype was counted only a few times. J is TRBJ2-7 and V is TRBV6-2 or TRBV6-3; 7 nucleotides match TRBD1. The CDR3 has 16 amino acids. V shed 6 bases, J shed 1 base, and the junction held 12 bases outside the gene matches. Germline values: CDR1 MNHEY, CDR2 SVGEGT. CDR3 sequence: CASSSPRDSASYEQYF. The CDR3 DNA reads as TGTGCCAGCAGCAGCCCTCGGGACAGCGCTTCCTACGAGCAGTACTTC.

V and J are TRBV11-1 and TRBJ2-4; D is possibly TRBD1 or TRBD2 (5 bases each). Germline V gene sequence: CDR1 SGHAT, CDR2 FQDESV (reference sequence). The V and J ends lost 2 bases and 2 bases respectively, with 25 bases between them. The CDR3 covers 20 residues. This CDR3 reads CASSLYPGPHFFRSKNIQYF. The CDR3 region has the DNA TGTGCCAGCAGCTTATATCCGGGACCCCACTTTTTTAGGTCCAAAAACATTCAGTACTTC.

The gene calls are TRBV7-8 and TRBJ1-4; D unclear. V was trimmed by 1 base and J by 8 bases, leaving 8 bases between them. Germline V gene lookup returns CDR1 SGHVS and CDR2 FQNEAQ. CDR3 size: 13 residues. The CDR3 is CASSLVVPEKLFF. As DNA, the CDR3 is TGTGCCAGCAGCTTAGTGGTGCCAGAAAAACTGTTTTTT. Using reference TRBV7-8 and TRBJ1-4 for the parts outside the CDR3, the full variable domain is GAGVSQSPRYKVAKRGQDVALRCDPISGHVSLFWYQQALGQGPEFLTYFQNEAQLDKSGLPSDRFFAERPEGSVSTLKIQRTQQEDSAVYLCASSLVVPEKLFFGSGTQLSVL.

The CDR3 region is CSVEQGSYEQYF. The CDR3 bases are TGCAGCGTTGAGCAGGGATCCTACGAGCAGTACTTC. V usage is TRBV29-1 and J usage is TRBJ2-7, with D perhaps TRBD1 (5 bases). Germline loops: CDR1 SQVTM, CDR2 ANQGSEA. CDR3 length: 12 residues. Trimming cost V 3 bases and J 1 base, with 7 bases left between them.

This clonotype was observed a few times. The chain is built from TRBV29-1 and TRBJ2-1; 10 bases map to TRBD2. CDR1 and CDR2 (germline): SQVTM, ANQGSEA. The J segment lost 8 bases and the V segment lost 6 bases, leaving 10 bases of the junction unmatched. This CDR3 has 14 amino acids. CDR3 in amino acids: CSVSSGGGGYEQFF. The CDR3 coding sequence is TGCAGCGTCTCTAGCGGGGGAGGGGGTTATGAGCAGTTCTTC.

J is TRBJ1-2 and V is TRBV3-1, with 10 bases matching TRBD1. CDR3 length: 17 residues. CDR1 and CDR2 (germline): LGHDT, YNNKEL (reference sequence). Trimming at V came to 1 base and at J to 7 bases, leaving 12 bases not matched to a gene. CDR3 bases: TGTGCCAGCAGCCAAGGGTATAGGGGACAGGGGCCCCGTGGCTACACCTTC. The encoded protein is CASSQGYRGQGPRGYTF.

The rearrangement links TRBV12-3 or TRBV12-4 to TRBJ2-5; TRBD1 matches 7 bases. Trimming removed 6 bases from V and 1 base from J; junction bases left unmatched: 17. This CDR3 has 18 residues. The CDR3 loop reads CASRRTTGAILLQETQYF. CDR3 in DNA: TGTGCCAGCAGGAGGACCACAGGGGCGATCCTCCTCCAAGAGACCCAGTACTTC.

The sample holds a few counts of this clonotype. This chain's CDR3 is CAISEGGIGNEQFF. The CDR3, as DNA: TGTGCCATCAGTGAAGGGGGGATCGGCAATGAGCAGTTCTTC. The gene calls are TRBV10-3 and TRBJ2-1; D is tentatively TRBD1 or TRBD2 (6 bases each). The CDR3 has 14 residues. The germline V gene has CDR1 ENHRY and CDR2 SYGVKD. With 3 bases removed from V and 6 bases from J, the gap between germline ends came to 12 bases.

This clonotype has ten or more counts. Written as DNA, the CDR3 is TGTGCCAGCTCTCCTGACAGGGAGTCTGATGAGCAGTTCTTC. Its translation is CASSPDRESDEQFF. This chain links TRBV18 with TRBJ2-1; 7 bases are a match to TRBD1. This CDR3 is built from 14 residues. Germline V gene sequence: CDR1 KGHSH, CDR2 LQKENI. J was trimmed by 8 bases and V by 6 bases; bases with no gene match: 10.

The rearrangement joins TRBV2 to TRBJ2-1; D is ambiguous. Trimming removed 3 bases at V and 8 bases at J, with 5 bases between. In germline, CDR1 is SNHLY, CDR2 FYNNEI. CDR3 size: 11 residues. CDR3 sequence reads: CASSDFHEQFF. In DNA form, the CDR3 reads TGTGCCAGCAGTGACTTCCATGAGCAGTTCTTC.

The CDR3: CASSPQEYTGELFF. The CDR3, as DNA: TGTGCCAGCAGTCCACAGGAGTACACCGGGGAGCTGTTTTTT. The chain uses TRBV6-1 and TRBJ2-2; a possible D gene is TRBD1 (5 bases). Trimming stripped 5 bases from V and 3 bases from J, with 10 bases between. Germline lookup yields CDR1 MNHNS and CDR2 SASEGT. The CDR3 has 14 residues.

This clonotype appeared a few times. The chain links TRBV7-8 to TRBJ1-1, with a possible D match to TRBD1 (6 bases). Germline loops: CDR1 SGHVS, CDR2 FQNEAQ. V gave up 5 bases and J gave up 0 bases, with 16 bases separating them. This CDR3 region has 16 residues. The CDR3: CASSEVWGRLNTEAFF. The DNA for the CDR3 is TGTGCCAGCAGCGAGGTCTGGGGGCGGTTGAACACTGAAGCTTTCTTT.

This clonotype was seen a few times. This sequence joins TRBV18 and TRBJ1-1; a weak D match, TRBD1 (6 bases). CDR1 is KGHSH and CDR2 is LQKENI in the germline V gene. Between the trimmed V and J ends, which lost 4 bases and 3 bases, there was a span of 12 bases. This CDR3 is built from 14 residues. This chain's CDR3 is CASSQGGRDTEAFF. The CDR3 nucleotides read TGTGCCAGCTCACAAGGGGGAAGGGACACTGAAGCTTTCTTT. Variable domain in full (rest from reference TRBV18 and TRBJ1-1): NAGVMQNPRHLVRRRGQEARLRCSPMKGHSHVYWYRQLPEEGLKFMVYLQKENIIDESGMPKERFSAEFPKEGPSILRIQQVVRGDSAAYFCASSQGGRDTEAFFGQGTRLTVV.

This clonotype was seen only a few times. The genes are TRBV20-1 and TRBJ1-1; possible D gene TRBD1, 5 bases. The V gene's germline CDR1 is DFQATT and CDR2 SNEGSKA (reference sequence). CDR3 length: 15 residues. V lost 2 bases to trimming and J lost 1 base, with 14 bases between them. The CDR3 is CSARRAGRANTEAFF. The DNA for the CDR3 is TGCAGTGCTAGACGGGCGGGACGCGCGAACACTGAAGCTTTCTTT.

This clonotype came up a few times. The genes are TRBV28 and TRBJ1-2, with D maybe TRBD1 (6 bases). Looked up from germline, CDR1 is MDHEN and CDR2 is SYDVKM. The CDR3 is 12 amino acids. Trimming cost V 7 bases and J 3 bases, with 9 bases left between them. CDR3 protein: CASIGTHYGYTF. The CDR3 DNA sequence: TGTGCCAGCATTGGGACACACTATGGCTACACCTTC.

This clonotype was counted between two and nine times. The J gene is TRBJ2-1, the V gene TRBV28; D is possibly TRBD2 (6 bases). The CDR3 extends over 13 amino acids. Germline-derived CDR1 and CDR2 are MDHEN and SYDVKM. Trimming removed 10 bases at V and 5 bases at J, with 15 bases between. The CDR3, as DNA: TGTGCCACGGGGGAGGTATCTGACAATGAGCAGTTCTTC. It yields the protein CATGEVSDNEQFF.

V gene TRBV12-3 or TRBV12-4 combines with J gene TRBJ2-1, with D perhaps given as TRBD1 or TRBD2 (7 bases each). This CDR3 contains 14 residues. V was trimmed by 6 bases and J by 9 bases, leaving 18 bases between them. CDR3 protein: CASSPWGGGGEQFF. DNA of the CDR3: TGTGCCAGCAGCCCCTGGGGAGGGGGCGGTGAGCAGTTCTTC.

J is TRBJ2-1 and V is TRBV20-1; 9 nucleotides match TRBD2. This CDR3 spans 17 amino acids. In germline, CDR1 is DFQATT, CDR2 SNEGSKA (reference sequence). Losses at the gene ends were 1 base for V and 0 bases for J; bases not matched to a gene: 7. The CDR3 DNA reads TGCAGTGCTAGAGGCAGACTAGCGGAAATCTCCTACAATGAGCAGTTCTTC. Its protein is CSARGRLAEISYNEQFF.

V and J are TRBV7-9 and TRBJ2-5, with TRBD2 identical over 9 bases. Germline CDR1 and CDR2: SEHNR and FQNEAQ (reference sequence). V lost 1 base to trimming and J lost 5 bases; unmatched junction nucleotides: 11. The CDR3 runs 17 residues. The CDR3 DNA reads TGTGCCAGCAGCTTAGGACGGCGGGAGGGCCGTCGGGAGACCCAGTACTTC. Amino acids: CASSLGRREGRRETQYF.

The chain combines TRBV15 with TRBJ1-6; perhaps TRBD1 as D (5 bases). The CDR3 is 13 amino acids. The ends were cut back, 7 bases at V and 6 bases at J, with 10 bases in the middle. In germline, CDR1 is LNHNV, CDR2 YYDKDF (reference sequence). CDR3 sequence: CATTPGINSPLHF. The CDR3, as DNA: TGTGCCACCACTCCAGGGATTAATTCACCCCTCCACTTT.

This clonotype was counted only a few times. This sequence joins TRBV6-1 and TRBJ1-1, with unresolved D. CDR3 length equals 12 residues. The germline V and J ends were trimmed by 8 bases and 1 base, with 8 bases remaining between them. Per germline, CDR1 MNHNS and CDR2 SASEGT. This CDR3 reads CASLRANTEAFF. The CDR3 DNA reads TGTGCCAGCCTTAGGGCGAACACTGAAGCTTTCTTT.

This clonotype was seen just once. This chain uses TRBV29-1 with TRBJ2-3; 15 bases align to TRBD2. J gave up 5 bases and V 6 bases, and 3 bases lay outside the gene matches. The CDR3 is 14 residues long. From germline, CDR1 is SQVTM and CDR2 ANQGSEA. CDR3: CSVGGLAGGDTQYF. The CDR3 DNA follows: TGCAGCGTCGGGGGACTAGCGGGAGGAGATACGCAGTATTTT.

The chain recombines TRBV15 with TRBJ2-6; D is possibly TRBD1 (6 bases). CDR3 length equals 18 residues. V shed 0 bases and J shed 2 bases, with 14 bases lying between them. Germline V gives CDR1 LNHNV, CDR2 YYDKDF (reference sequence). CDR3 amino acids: CATSRDNRVVPGANVLTF. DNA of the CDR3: TGTGCCACCAGCAGAGATAACAGGGTGGTCCCTGGGGCCAACGTCCTGACTTTC.